The 28 T cell receptor beta chains presented below share a single source sample, sequenced in a study of vaccination and CD4 T cells after COVID-19. Treatment reported: roughly 10-day PBMC culture with coronavirus spike peptide pools or control peptides (ViraFEST assay). These receptors' antigens are unknown. Sequencing of cultured CD4+ T cell DNA used the Oncomine TCR Beta short-read assay. TCRdb re-called the PCR reads through MiXCR, storing one row per CDR3 protein. The data contain more than 20,000 distinct CDR3 sequences, under 55% of them seen just once; the ten biggest clones take up 3.5% to 6%. Sequenced: CD4+ T cells from blood, cultured in vitro. The receptors here all came from a human donor who had recovered from COVID-19.

The chain recombines TRBV11-3 with TRBJ1-5, with D unclear. The CDR3 has 14 residues. Germline CDR1 reads SGHNT; CDR2 reads YENEEA. V shed 3 bases and J shed 7 bases, with 13 bases lying between them. The CDR3 protein is CASSFRTGGQPQHF. The CDR3 region has the DNA TGTGCCAGCAGCTTCCGGACCGGCGGGCAGCCCCAGCATTTT.

This chain joins TRBV24-1 and TRBJ2-1; 8 nucleotides agree with TRBD2. V lost 4 bases to trimming and J lost 8 bases; unmatched junction nucleotides: 12. The length of the CDR3 is 16 residues. The germline V gene encodes CDR1 KGHDR and CDR2 SFDVKD. The DNA of the CDR3 is TGTGCCACCAGTGACCAACTAGCGGAGTCCCTTTATGAGCAGTTCTTC. It specifies CATSDQLAESLYEQFF.

The J gene is TRBJ2-5, the V gene TRBV20-1; D could derive from TRBD1 or TRBD2 (5 bases each). The CDR3 loop spans 14 amino acids. Germline CDR1 DFQATT, CDR2 SNEGSKA (reference sequence). V lost 6 bases, J lost 2 bases, and 16 bases lay in between. For the CDR3, the DNA is TGCAGTGCCCCGCCTGGGACCAGACAAGAGACCCAGTACTTC. Amino acids: CSAPPGTRQETQYF.

Written as DNA, the CDR3 is TGCGCCAGCAGCTTAGGGGCGGGAGGGTACAATGAGCAGTTCTTC. This gives the protein CASSLGAGGYNEQFF. The chain recombines TRBV5-1 with TRBJ2-1; TRBD2 aligns across 9 bases. CDR1 and CDR2 from the germline V gene are SGHRS and YFSETQ. The CDR3 length is 15 residues. V shed 2 bases, J shed 4 bases, and the junction held 4 bases outside the gene matches. The complete variable domain, with remaining parts taken from reference TRBV5-1 and TRBJ2-1, reads KAGVTQTPRYLIKTRGQQVTLSCSPISGHRSVSWYQQTPGQGLQFLFEYFSETQRNKGNFPGRFSGRQFSNSRSEMNVSTLELGDSALYLCASSLGAGGYNEQFFGPGTRLTVL.

The rearrangement links TRBV12-3 or TRBV12-4 to TRBJ1-2, with 9 bases lining up with TRBD1. The V gene end was trimmed by 2 bases and the J gene end by 7 bases; junction bases not matched to a gene: 8. This CDR3 region has 15 residues. The CDR3 is CASSLINRGRVGYTF. DNA of the CDR3: TGTGCCAGCAGTTTAATTAACAGGGGGCGTGTTGGCTACACCTTC.

This chain links TRBV6-1 with TRBJ1-2, with TRBD1 as a possible D gene (6 bases). Trimming stripped 4 bases from V and 0 bases from J, with 6 bases between. The CDR3 loop spans 13 amino acids. Germline CDR1 MNHNS, CDR2 SASEGT. CDR3 sequence (DNA): TGTGCCAGCAGTGCAGGGGCTAACTATGGCTACACCTTC. The encoded protein is CASSAGANYGYTF.

J is TRBJ1-2 and V is TRBV11-3; D possibly corresponds to TRBD1 (5 bases). The CDR3 has 13 residues. The V and J ends lost 5 bases and 7 bases respectively, with 14 bases between them. Germline CDR1 reads SGHNT; CDR2 reads YENEEA. The CDR3 nucleotides read TGTGCCAGCAGCCCCGGGGCGAGGGGTGGCTACACCTTC. Translation gives CASSPGARGGYTF.

J is TRBJ2-5 and V is TRBV20-1; 7 nucleotides align to TRBD2. The CDR3 spans 17 residues. The germline CDR1 and CDR2 sequences are DFQATT and SNEGSKA (reference sequence). V trimming: 2 bases; J trimming: 5 bases; junction bases outside the gene matches: 17. CDR3 nucleotide sequence: TGCAGTGCTAGAAAAGCGGGGTCTGGCGGGAGTGGTGAGACCCAGTACTTC. Translated, it gives CSARKAGSGGSGETQYF.

The rearrangement joins TRBV30 to TRBJ1-1, with 9 bases matching TRBD1. Trimming took 3 bases from V and 1 from J; bases not matched to a gene: 6. CDR1 is GTSNPN and CDR2 is SVGIG in the germline V gene (reference sequence). The CDR3 spans 15 residues. The chain's CDR3 is CAWSLRDRANTEAFF. The CDR3 DNA sequence: TGTGCCTGGAGCCTCCGGGACAGGGCGAACACTGAAGCTTTCTTT.

The sample holds a few counts of this clonotype. V and J are TRBV6-1 and TRBJ1-2; D not certain. Germline lookup yields CDR1 MNHNS and CDR2 SASEGT. The CDR3 loop spans 11 amino acids. With 7 bases removed from V and 7 bases from J, the gap between germline ends came to 10 bases. The CDR3: CASTSGSGYTF. The CDR3 DNA reads TGTGCCAGCACATCGGGGAGTGGCTACACCTTC.

This clonotype was counted a single time. V gene TRBV2 combines with J gene TRBJ1-1; no firm D call. V was clipped by 6 bases and J by 7 bases, with 15 bases between them. This CDR3 is built from 13 residues. Germline-derived CDR1 and CDR2 are SNHLY and FYNNEI. The CDR3 loop reads CASSGEVMGEAFF. The CDR3 nucleotides are TGTGCCAGCAGCGGCGAGGTTATGGGTGAAGCTTTCTTT.

V and J are TRBV5-1 and TRBJ1-2; 9 positions match TRBD1. The V gene's germline CDR1 is SGHRS and CDR2 YFSETQ. This CDR3 is built from 15 residues. V trimming: 0 bases; J trimming: 0 bases; junction bases outside the gene matches: 0. DNA of the CDR3: TGCGCCAGCAGCTTGGGGGACAGGGCTAACTATGGCTACACCTTC. As protein: CASSLGDRANYGYTF.

This sequence joins TRBV19 and TRBJ2-3, with a tentative D call TRBD2 (5 bases). The CDR3 has 17 amino acids. The V gene lost 3 bases and the J gene lost 3 bases, with 19 bases spanning the gap. The germline V gene encodes CDR1 LNHDA and CDR2 SQIVND (reference sequence). The CDR3 is CASSMQASRRRTDTQYF. For the CDR3, the DNA is TGTGCCAGTAGTATGCAGGCTAGCCGGAGAAGGACAGATACGCAGTATTTT.

The V gene is TRBV9, the J gene TRBJ1-6; possibly TRBD1 for D (5 bases). V was cut by 4 bases and J by 6 bases, with 14 bases left in between. Germline CDR1 SGDLS, CDR2 YYNGEE. The CDR3 is made up of 15 amino acids. This chain's CDR3 is CASSPSGGSNSPLHF. Written as DNA, the CDR3 is TGTGCCAGCAGCCCCAGTGGGGGAAGTAATTCACCCCTCCACTTT.

V and J are TRBV20-1 and TRBJ1-5; 8 bases are a match to TRBD1. This CDR3 has 19 residues. Germline trimming cut 0 bases from V and 0 bases from J; bases unmatched to any gene: 13. Germline values: CDR1 DFQATT, CDR2 SNEGSKA (reference sequence). The chain's CDR3 is CSAREPGTGLSYSNQPQHF. The CDR3 DNA is TGCAGTGCTAGAGAGCCCGGGACAGGTCTTTCTTATAGCAATCAGCCCCAGCATTTT.

This clonotype was detected only a few times. V usage is TRBV11-3 and J usage is TRBJ2-3; D ambiguous. V was pared by 4 bases and J by 0 bases, with 8 bases between. Germline V gene lookup returns CDR1 SGHNT and CDR2 YENEEA. There are 14 residues in the CDR3. CDR3 sequence: CASSSRQSTDTQYF. In nucleotides, the CDR3 is TGTGCCAGCAGCTCTCGGCAGAGCACAGATACGCAGTATTTT.

This clonotype was detected only a few times. V is TRBV2 and J is TRBJ2-3; TRBD2 matches at 10 bases. The V and J ends lost 7 bases and 5 bases, in that order; junction bases with no gene match: 15. This CDR3 has 17 residues. Per germline, CDR1 SNHLY and CDR2 FYNNEI. The CDR3 sequence: CASTSLMKEREGDTQYF. Written as DNA, the CDR3 is TGTGCCAGCACAAGCCTAATGAAGGAGCGGGAGGGAGATACGCAGTATTTT.

The V and J genes are TRBV10-1 and TRBJ1-1; 8 bases map to TRBD1. J gave up 10 bases and V 4 bases, and 11 bases lay outside the gene matches. The CDR3 consists of 14 residues. The germline CDR1 and CDR2 sequences are WNHNN and SYGVQD (reference sequence). The CDR3 DNA reads as TGCGCCAGCAGTGGAGACCCCCTGGGACAGGCAGCTTTCTTT. Amino acid sequence: CASSGDPLGQAAFF.

This clonotype has just one count. The chain has TRBV20-1 and TRBJ2-1; 11 bases are a match to TRBD2. The CDR3 loop spans 14 amino acids. Germline-derived CDR1 and CDR2 are DFQATT and SNEGSKA (reference sequence). V lost 6 bases, J lost 6 bases, and 7 bases stayed unmatched. The CDR3 region is CSATGTSGPNEQFF. For the CDR3, the DNA is TGCAGTGCCACCGGGACTAGCGGCCCCAATGAGCAGTTCTTC.

The chain combines TRBV30 with TRBJ1-3; D might be TRBD1 (5 bases). Trimming took off 8 bases at V and 4 bases at J, with 9 bases between the two ends. Germline V gives CDR1 GTSNPN, CDR2 SVGIG (reference sequence). The CDR3 spans 11 residues. The CDR3 spells CALGAGNTIYF. CDR3 DNA: TGTGCCCTAGGGGCAGGAAACACCATATATTTT.

This clonotype was found a few times. This chain uses TRBV6-5 with TRBJ1-5; D is perhaps TRBD1 (6 bases). The CDR3 contains 15 residues. Germline V lookup: CDR1 MNHEY, CDR2 SVGAGI. V was cut by 0 bases and J by 8 bases, with 14 bases left in between. The CDR3 reads CASSYSVGNREPQHF. CDR3 in DNA: TGTGCCAGCAGTTACTCGGTGGGGAACAGGGAGCCCCAGCATTTT.

This sequence joins TRBV7-9 and TRBJ1-1; 8 bases map to TRBD1. Germline CDR1 SEHNR, CDR2 FQNEAQ (reference sequence). Trimming cost V 4 bases and J 4 bases; bases outside gene matches: 8. The CDR3 has 15 residues. The CDR3 region is CASSSPRTGSTEAFF. The CDR3 DNA follows: TGTGCCAGCAGCTCGCCACGGACAGGGAGCACTGAAGCTTTCTTT.

This clonotype turned up a few times. The chain recombines TRBV19 with TRBJ1-5; TRBD1 agrees at 10 bases. The junction had 5 bases not matched to a gene; V was cut back by 6 bases and J by 6 bases. The CDR3 extends over 14 amino acids. CDR1 is LNHDA, CDR2 SQIVND, per germline (reference sequence). The chain's CDR3 is CASSLRQGAQPQHF. The CDR3 DNA reads TGTGCCAGTAGCCTCCGACAGGGGGCTCAGCCCCAGCATTTT.

V and J are TRBV6-2 or TRBV6-3 and TRBJ1-2, with TRBD1 as a possible D gene (6 bases). CDR1 is MNHEY and CDR2 is SVGEGT in the germline V gene. Trimming removed 5 bases from V and 1 base from J, with 17 bases in between. The CDR3 consists of 16 residues. The chain's CDR3 is CASSTSTGVFNYGYTF. The DNA for the CDR3 is TGTGCCAGCAGTACCTCGACAGGAGTATTTAACTATGGCTACACCTTC.

This chain connects TRBV5-8 to TRBJ2-2, with D perhaps TRBD1 (6 bases). V was pared by 4 bases and J by 4 bases, with 11 bases between. Germline V gene data show CDR1 as SGHTS and CDR2 as YDEGEE. CDR3 length: 14 residues. In DNA, the CDR3 is TGTGCCAGCAGCACTGGACAGAGCACCGGGGAGCTGTTTTTT. It is translated as CASSTGQSTGELFF. Together with reference TRBV5-8 and TRBJ2-2, the CDR3 gives the full variable domain: EAGVTQSPTHLIKTRGQQATLRCSPISGHTSVYWYQQALGLGLQFLLWYDEGEERNRGNFPPRFSGRQFPNYSSELNVNALELEDSALYLCASSTGQSTGELFFGEGSRLTVL.

The V gene is TRBV4-3, the J gene TRBJ2-2, with a tentative D call TRBD2 (6 bases). The CDR3 length is 15 residues. V gave up 4 bases and J gave up 2 bases, with 11 bases separating them. Germline V gene data show CDR1 as LGHNA and CDR2 as YSLEER. CDR3 DNA sequence: TGCGCCAGCAGCCCGGGGGACGGCAACACCGGGGAGCTGTTTTTT. Amino acid sequence: CASSPGDGNTGELFF.

This chain connects TRBV15 to TRBJ1-4; D is unclear. The germline V gene encodes CDR1 LNHNV and CDR2 YYDKDF (reference sequence). V dropped 0 bases and J dropped 8 bases, with 13 bases sitting between them. This CDR3 has 15 residues. The CDR3 DNA is TGTGCCACCAGCAGAGATGGTTTGGGGAACGAAAAACTGTTTTTT. Protein: CATSRDGLGNEKLFF.

The chain carries TRBV6-2 or TRBV6-3 and TRBJ1-1, with D unclear. V was trimmed by 5 bases and J by 1 base, leaving 17 bases between them. CDR1 and CDR2 (germline): MNHEY, SVGEGT. The CDR3 has 16 amino acids. CDR3 sequence reads: CASSIRGRVGNTEAFF. The CDR3 DNA follows: TGTGCCAGCAGTATAAGAGGGAGAGTAGGGAACACTGAAGCTTTCTTT.